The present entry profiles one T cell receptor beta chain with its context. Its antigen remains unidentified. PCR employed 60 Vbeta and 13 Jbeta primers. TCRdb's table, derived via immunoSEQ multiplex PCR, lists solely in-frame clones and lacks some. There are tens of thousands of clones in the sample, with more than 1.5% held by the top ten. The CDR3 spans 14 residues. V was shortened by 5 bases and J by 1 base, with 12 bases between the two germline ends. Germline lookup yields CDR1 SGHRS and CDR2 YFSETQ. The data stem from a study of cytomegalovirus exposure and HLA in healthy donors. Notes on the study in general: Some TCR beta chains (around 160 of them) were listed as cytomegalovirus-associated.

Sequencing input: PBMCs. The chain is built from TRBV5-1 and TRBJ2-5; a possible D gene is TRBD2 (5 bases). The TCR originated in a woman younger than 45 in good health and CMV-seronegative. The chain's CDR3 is CASSGREVQETQYF. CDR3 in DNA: TGCGCCAGCAGTGGGAGAGAAGTCCAAGAGACCCAGTACTTC.